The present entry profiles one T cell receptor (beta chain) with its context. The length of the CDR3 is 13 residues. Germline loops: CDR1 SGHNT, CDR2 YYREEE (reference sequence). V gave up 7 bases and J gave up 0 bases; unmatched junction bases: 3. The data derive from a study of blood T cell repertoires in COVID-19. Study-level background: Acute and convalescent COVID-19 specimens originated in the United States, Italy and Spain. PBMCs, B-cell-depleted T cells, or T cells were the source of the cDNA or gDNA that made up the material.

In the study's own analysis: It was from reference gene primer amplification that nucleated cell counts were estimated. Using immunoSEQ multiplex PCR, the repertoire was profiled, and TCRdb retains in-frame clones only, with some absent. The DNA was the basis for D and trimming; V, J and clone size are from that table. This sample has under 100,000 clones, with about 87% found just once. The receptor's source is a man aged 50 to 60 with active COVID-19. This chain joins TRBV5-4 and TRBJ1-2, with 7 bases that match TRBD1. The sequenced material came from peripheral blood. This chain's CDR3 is CASGGQANYGYTF. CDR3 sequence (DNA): TGTGCCAGCGGTGGACAGGCTAACTATGGCTACACCTTC.